This is a list of T cell receptor beta chains from one sample in a study of control samples from healthy donors and cancer patients. The table came from immunoSEQ multiplex PCR; TCRdb's copy has only in-frame clones and leaves some out. The sample includes about 130,000 clones, about 93% of them seen just once. Specimen: blood. The receptors derive from a man aged 35 to 55 in good health. Both conserved end residues are part of each CDR3. A D gene is named only where the DNA matches it firmly. Rows may omit the clone size; those that give it use once, few, many or a size class.

.	.	TRBV7-3	TRBJ1-6	TGTGCCAGCAGGGACAGTTATAATTCACCCCTCCACTTT	CASRDSYNSPLHF
.	.	TRBV29-1	TRBJ1-5	TGCAGCGTTGAATCAGGGCGCGGTCAGCCCCAGCATTTT	CSVESGRGQPQHF
.	.	TRBV10-3	TRBJ1-6	TGTGCCACCGAAGCTGAGGAGGGCCTAACCAATTCACCCCTCCACTTT	CATEAEEGLTNSPLHF
.	.	TRBV3-1/TRBV3-2	TRBJ1-4	TGTGCCAGCAGCCAACCGGGACTGGGGGGTGAAAAACTGTTTTTT	CASSQPGLGGEKLFF
.	.	TRBV18	TRBJ1-1	TGTGCCAGCTCACCACGGGACTCCAAATACACTGAAGCTTTCTTT	CASSPRDSKYTEAFF
.	.	TRBV21-1	TRBJ1-5	TGTGCCAGCAGCAAAGCGCTTAAGGGTCAGCCCCAGCATTTT	CASSKALKGQPQHF
.	TRBD1	TRBV29-1	TRBJ2-7	TGCAGCGTTCTCACCTCCTTTGACAGGGGATACGGCGAGCAGTACTTC	CSVLTSFDRGYGEQYF
.	.	TRBV10-3	TRBJ1-5	TGTGCCATCAGTGAATCCCAGGGCCGAAGCAATCAGCCCCAGCATTTT	CAISESQGRSNQPQHF
.	TRBD2	TRBV5-1	TRBJ2-1	TGCGCCAGCAGCTTGGAGGCTAGCGGGGAGCAGTTCTTC	CASSLEASGEQFF
.	TRBD1	TRBV29-1	TRBJ2-5	TGCAGCGTTGAACCAGGGGGCGGCGAGACCCAGTACTTC	CSVEPGGGETQYF
.	TRBD1	TRBV5-1	TRBJ1-6	TGCGCCAGCAGCTTGGGTCTACAGGGGGCATCACCCCTCCACTTT	CASSLGLQGASPLHF
.	TRBD1	TRBV14	TRBJ2-7	TGTGCCAGCAGCCAGATTGGACAGGGGATCTTTGGCGAGCAGTACTTC	CASSQIGQGIFGEQYF
.	TRBD2	TRBV3-1/TRBV3-2	TRBJ2-1	TGTGCCAGCAGCCAAGATGTGGGGGGGTACAATGAGCAGTTCTTC	CASSQDVGGYNEQFF
few	.	TRBV5-6	TRBJ2-5	TGTGCCAGCAGCTTACAGCCGCCTCTGACCCAAGAGACCCAGTACTTC	CASSLQPPLTQETQYF
.	TRBD1	TRBV9	TRBJ1-1	TGTGCCAGCAGCGTAGGGGCGAGGGGGCGAGGTGGTGAAGCTTTCTTT	CASSVGARGRGGEAFF
.	.	TRBV2	TRBJ1-3	TGTGCCAGCAGTGGGACAAACTCTGGAAACACCATATATTTT	CASSGTNSGNTIYF
.	TRBD1	TRBV3-1/TRBV3-2	TRBJ1-1	TGTGCCAGCAGCTTACGGGACAGGAAAGCTTTCTTT	CASSLRDRKAFF
once	.	TRBV5-6	TRBJ1-6	TGTGCCAGCAGCGGAGGACAGATTTTCTCCTATAATTCACCCCTCCACTTT	CASSGGQIFSYNSPLHF
.	.	TRBV6-5	TRBJ1-2	TGTGCCAGCCGCATCGGAGCCTATGGCTACACCTTC	CASRIGAYGYTF
.	TRBD1	TRBV30	TRBJ1-4	TGTGCCTGGACCACGGACAGGCCGAATGAAAAACTGTTTTTT	CAWTTDRPNEKLFF
.	.	TRBV3-1/TRBV3-2	TRBJ2-7	TGTGCCAGCAGCCAATTTAACGAGCAGTACTTC	CASSQFNEQYF
.	TRBD1	TRBV28	TRBJ2-5	TGTGCCAGCAGTAGCACAGGGGTAGAGAAAGAGACCCAGTACTTC	CASSSTGVEKETQYF
once	.	TRBV27	TRBJ1-3	TGTGCCAGCAGTAGATCCTCTGGAAACACCATATATTTT	CASSRSSGNTIYF
.	.	TRBV5-1	TRBJ2-5	TGCGCCAGCAGCTTGGGGGGGAATTTGGTCCAAGAGACCCAGTACTTC	CASSLGGNLVQETQYF
.	TRBD2	TRBV13	TRBJ2-1	TGTGCCAGCAGCTTTCGAGCGGGGGGGACCTACAATGAGCAGTTCTTC	CASSFRAGGTYNEQFF
.	.	TRBV6-1	TRBJ1-1	TGTGCCAGCAGTGAAAGTACAGGTGATGAAGCTTTCTTT	CASSESTGDEAFF
.	TRBD2	TRBV27	TRBJ2-1	TGTGCCAGCTTGAGTGGCGGGGGGGCGGCCAATGAGCAGTTCTTC	CASLSGGGAANEQFF
.	.	TRBV9	TRBJ2-1	TGTGCCAGCAGCGTATCGGGACTCATATACAATGAGCAGTTCTTC	CASSVSGLIYNEQFF
.	TRBD2	TRBV9	TRBJ2-1	TGTGCCAGATCGACTAACCAGCGGGGGGGCTATCGCGAGCAGTTCTTC	CARSTNQRGGYREQFF
.	.	TRBV2	TRBJ1-5	TGTGCCAGCAGCGGCAGGGACTTGAGCAATCAGCCCCAGCATTTT	CASSGRDLSNQPQHF
.	.	TRBV9	TRBJ2-3	TGTGCCAGCAGCGTACCGGCCGACCCCGGAGATACGCAGTATTTT	CASSVPADPGDTQYF
.	TRBD2	TRBV4-2	TRBJ2-7	TGTGCCAGCAGCCAAGGCGGTACTAGCGGGGCCTACGAGCAGTACTTC	CASSQGGTSGAYEQYF
.	.	TRBV5-4	TRBJ2-2	TGTGCCAGCAGCTCGTCACAGGGTATCGGGGAGCTGTTTTTT	CASSSSQGIGELFF
.	.	TRBV6-2/TRBV6-3	TRBJ2-2	TGTGCCAGCGGCCACACCGGGGAGCTGTTTTTT	CASGHTGELFF
.	.	TRBV6-6	TRBJ1-2	TGTGCCAGCACTAGATCTTCATTCGGGACGGGCTTTTGGGGCTACACCTTC	CASTRSSFGTGFWGYTF
.	.	TRBV27	TRBJ1-1	TGTGCCAGCAGTCTAACGGGGGGGAACACTGAAGCTTTCTTT	CASSLTGGNTEAFF
.	TRBD1	TRBV6-5	TRBJ1-5	TGTGCCAGCAGTTATAGGGGGACAGGGAATGCGCGGCCCCAGCATTTT	CASSYRGTGNARPQHF
.	.	TRBV5-1	TRBJ1-3	TGCGCCAGCAGCTTGGGAGGAGGGAACACCATATATTTT	CASSLGGGNTIYF
.	TRBD2	TRBV7-6	TRBJ2-3	TGTGCCAGCAGCCTTTCTAGCGGGGGGATAGGCACAGATACGCAGTATTTT	CASSLSSGGIGTDTQYF
.	.	TRBV6-5	TRBJ2-5	TGTGCCGGGGGCTCTAGGGCAGTCCAAGAGACCCAGTACTTC	CAGGSRAVQETQYF
.	TRBD1	TRBV3-1/TRBV3-2	TRBJ2-3	TGTGCCAGCAGCCAAAATGAGGGGACAGGGTTTTCTTTCGGTGAAGCAGATACGCAGTATTTT	CASSQNEGTGFSFGEADTQYF
.	TRBD2	TRBV9	TRBJ2-7	TGTGCCAGCAGCTCCTCAAGCGGGGGGGCATCGCAGTACTTC	CASSSSSGGASQYF
.	.	TRBV19	TRBJ1-2	TGTGCCAGTAGTAGAGGACGGATCTATGGCTACACCTTC	CASSRGRIYGYTF
.	.	TRBV27	TRBJ1-1	TGTGCCAGCTGGCTTGGGGGCACGAACACTGAAGCTTTCTTT	CASWLGGTNTEAFF
.	TRBD2	TRBV10-3	TRBJ2-2	TGTGCCATTTGGGGCCCACCCGGGGGGGCCTTGACCGGGGAGCTGTTTTTT	CAIWGPPGGALTGELFF
.	.	TRBV2	TRBJ2-7	TGTGCCAGCGGTATTTACGAGCAGTACTTC	CASGIYEQYF
once	.	TRBV11-1	TRBJ2-7	TGTGCCAGCAGCTTAGGTCCAAGCTCCTACGAGCAGTACTTC	CASSLGPSSYEQYF
.	.	TRBV28	TRBJ2-7	TGTGCCAGCTTCTCCTCCGGGACATGGGGCGAGCAGTACTTC	CASFSSGTWGEQYF
.	.	TRBV3-1/TRBV3-2	TRBJ1-3	TGTGCCAGCAGCCAAGATCGCCCAGGGGCTCTTTGGAACACCATATATTTT	CASSQDRPGALWNTIYF
.	TRBD1	TRBV5-6	TRBJ1-2	TGTGCCAGCAGCTACGGGACAGCTAACTATGGCTACACCTTC	CASSYGTANYGYTF
.	.	TRBV4-2	TRBJ1-4	TGTGCCAGCAGCCGGGGGGCAGATAATGAAAAACTGTTTTTT	CASSRGADNEKLFF
.	.	TRBV5-6	TRBJ1-1	TGTGCCAGCAGACATAGGGGTGGCACTGAAGCTTTCTTT	CASRHRGGTEAFF
few	TRBD1	TRBV6-5	TRBJ2-5	TGTGCCAGCAGTTACTGGCAGGGGGCAAGCGAGACCCAGTACTTC	CASSYWQGASETQYF
.	.	TRBV6-5	TRBJ2-3	TGTGCCAGCAGCACTAACCCGGGGTACACAGATACGCAGTATTTT	CASSTNPGYTDTQYF